The 22 T cell receptor beta chains given below trace back to one sample, sequenced in a study of early T cells in non-severe SARS-CoV-2 infection. One entry per CDR3 protein, called by TCRdb with MiXCR from the 5' RACE reads. The sample yields tens of thousands of distinct CDR3 sequences, roughly 9.9% seen once. The sample was whole blood. The receptors originated from an adult who was a healthcare worker with PCR-confirmed SARS-CoV-2 infection or an uninfected control (not recorded which).

This clonotype was found a few times. V gene TRBV15 combines with J gene TRBJ2-5; tentatively, D is TRBD1 (5 bases). CDR1 and CDR2 (germline): LNHNV, YYDKDF (reference sequence). This CDR3 is 15 amino acids long. Trimming shortened V by 7 bases and J by 4 bases, and 19 bases separated the two germline ends. The CDR3 region is CATTWFRAGRETQYF. The CDR3 nucleotides are TGTGCCACCACTTGGTTCAGGGCCGGCCGAGAGACCCAGTACTTC.

A few counts support this clonotype. The chain joins TRBV7-2 to TRBJ2-3; 12 bases line up with TRBD2. Germline V gene sequence: CDR1 SGHTA, CDR2 FQGNSA. V dropped 5 bases and J dropped 4; count of bases not matched to a gene: 7. The CDR3 extends over 16 amino acids. The CDR3 sequence: CASSPGLAGSADTQYF. Written as DNA, the CDR3 is TGTGCCAGCAGCCCAGGACTAGCGGGGTCAGCAGATACGCAGTATTTT.

V usage is TRBV27 and J usage is TRBJ2-1, with TRBD2 matching 7 bases. This CDR3 has 12 residues. Germline loops: CDR1 MNHEY, CDR2 SMNVEV (reference sequence). The junction had 4 bases not matched to a gene; V was cut back by 2 bases and J by 12 bases. The chain's CDR3 is CASSLPRGWQFF. The DNA of the CDR3 is TGTGCCAGCAGTTTACCGCGGGGGTGGCAGTTCTTC.

This clonotype was seen repeatedly, ten times or more. The chain uses TRBV9 and TRBJ2-3, with a weak D call TRBD1 (5 bases). This CDR3 spans 16 amino acids. The germline V and J ends were trimmed by 3 bases and 2 bases, with 16 bases remaining between them. The germline CDR1 and CDR2 sequences are SGDLS and YYNGEE. This CDR3 reads CASSADRGPATDTQYF. As DNA, the CDR3 is TGTGCCAGCAGCGCCGATAGGGGCCCTGCCACAGATACGCAGTATTTT.

The gene calls are TRBV5-5 and TRBJ1-1; no firm D call. Looked up from germline, CDR1 is SGHKS and CDR2 is YYEKEE (reference sequence). CDR3 length: 13 residues. The germline V and J ends were trimmed by 2 bases and 1 base, with 6 bases remaining between them. The CDR3 DNA reads as TGTGCCAGCAGCTTCACAGCGAACACTGAAGCTTTCTTT. Translated, it gives CASSFTANTEAFF.

This chain uses TRBV7-6 with TRBJ2-4; no clear D. The V end was cut by 1 base, the J end by 2 bases, with 9 bases between. Germline V lookup: CDR1 SGHVS, CDR2 FNYEAQ. The CDR3 is made up of 15 amino acids. The CDR3 is CASSLDPSSKNIQYF. Written as DNA, the CDR3 is TGTGCCAGCAGCTTAGATCCTTCCTCCAAAAACATTCAGTACTTC.

This clonotype was detected ten times or more. V and J are TRBV29-1 and TRBJ2-1, with 7 bases aligning to TRBD1. J lost 0 bases, V lost 7 bases, and 6 bases had no gene match. This CDR3 has 14 residues. The V gene's germline CDR1 is SQVTM and CDR2 ANQGSEA. CDR3 loop: CSASQGSSYNEQFF. Written as DNA, the CDR3 is TGCAGCGCGTCACAGGGGAGCTCCTACAATGAGCAGTTCTTC.

This clonotype was recorded at least ten times. V is TRBV30 and J is TRBJ2-3, with D perhaps matching TRBD2 (6 bases). The CDR3 has 18 amino acids. V was pared by 0 bases and J by 0 bases, with 19 bases between. CDR1 and CDR2 (germline): GTSNPN, SVGIG (reference sequence). The CDR3 DNA reads TGTGCCTGGAGTGTAACCCTTAGGGGAGGTTCTAGCACAGATACGCAGTATTTT. Translating it yields CAWSVTLRGGSSTDTQYF.

The V gene is TRBV30, the J gene TRBJ2-4, with a possible D match to TRBD2 (6 bases). Trimming shortened V by 2 bases and J by 8 bases, and 19 bases separated the two germline ends. CDR1 GTSNPN and CDR2 SVGIG come from the germline V gene (reference sequence). CDR3 length: 15 amino acids. In DNA, the CDR3 is TGTGCCTGGAGTCGTAGTCAGGGAGGAGTGCACATTCAGTACTTC. This codes for CAWSRSQGGVHIQYF.

This clonotype was counted many times. This chain connects TRBV19 to TRBJ2-7, with 7 bases fitting TRBD2. This CDR3 has 15 amino acids. CDR1 LNHDA and CDR2 SQIVND come from the germline V gene (reference sequence). The trim removed 3 bases at V and 6 bases at J, leaving 11 bases unmatched. The DNA of the CDR3 is TGTGCCAGTAGTATCCGGGGGGTATTATACTCCGAGCAGTACTTC. This gives the protein CASSIRGVLYSEQYF.

This clonotype was picked up many times. This sequence joins TRBV29-1 and TRBJ1-2; a weak D match, TRBD1 (5 bases). Germline V CDR1 and CDR2: SQVTM, ANQGSEA. V shed 1 base and J shed 5 bases, with 17 bases lying between them. CDR3 size: 15 residues. For the CDR3, the DNA is TGCAGCGTTGAAGGTGTCGGGGCCCCAAGATATGGCTACACCTTC. Protein sequence: CSVEGVGAPRYGYTF. Drawing the rest from reference TRBV29-1 and TRBJ1-2, the complete variable domain is SAVISQKPSRDICQRGTSLTIQCQVDSQVTMMFWYRQQPGQSLTLIATANQGSEATYESGFVIDKFPISRPNLTFSTLTVSNMSPEDSSIYLCSVEGVGAPRYGYTFGSGTRLTVV.

In this sample, this clonotype turned up many times. V is TRBV3-1 and J is TRBJ1-5; the D is unclear. With 0 bases removed from V and 4 bases from J, the gap between germline ends came to 7 bases. The CDR3 runs 14 residues. CDR1 and CDR2 from the germline V gene are LGHDT and YNNKEL (reference sequence). The CDR3 DNA is TGTGCCAGCAGCCAAGAAGGCGGGAATCAGCCCCAGCATTTT. Translation: CASSQEGGNQPQHF.

This clonotype came up many times. The chain carries TRBV5-6 and TRBJ2-3; TRBD2 matches 9 bases. This CDR3 region has 16 residues. J gave up 2 bases and V 3 bases, and 7 bases lay outside the gene matches. Germline CDR1 is SGHDT and CDR2 is YYEEEE. The CDR3 loop is CASSSLLAGYTDTQYF. CDR3 nucleotide sequence: TGTGCCAGCAGCTCCCTCCTAGCGGGGTACACAGATACGCAGTATTTT.

This sequence joins TRBV6-5 and TRBJ2-1, with D perhaps given as TRBD1 or TRBD2 (5 bases each). Germline V gives CDR1 MNHEY, CDR2 SVGAGI. Trimming removed 6 bases at V and 4 bases at J, with 13 bases between. The CDR3 runs 14 residues. This CDR3 is CASRKGDQYNEQFF. The CDR3 bases are TGTGCCAGCAGGAAAGGGGACCAATACAATGAGCAGTTCTTC.

Ten or more counts support this clonotype. This rearrangement joins TRBV6-4 to TRBJ2-3; D is unclear. V shed 2 bases and J shed 6 bases, with 9 bases lying between them. Germline assignment: CDR1 MRHNA and CDR2 SNTAGT. The CDR3 contains 13 residues. The CDR3 reads CASSDKPEDTQYF. DNA of the CDR3: TGTGCCAGCAGTGACAAACCGGAGGATACGCAGTATTTT.

This clonotype was counted at least ten times. This chain connects TRBV6-6 to TRBJ2-4; the match to TRBD2 covers 7 bases. V shed 4 bases and J 2 bases; nucleotides not matched to a gene: 8. Germline values: CDR1 MNHNY, CDR2 SVGAGI (reference sequence). CDR3 length: 16 residues. The DNA of the CDR3 is TGTGCCAGCAGTTGGAGCGGGGTAGGAACCAAAAACATTCAGTACTTC. It codes for CASSWSGVGTKNIQYF.

This clonotype was found many times. This chain connects TRBV7-2 to TRBJ2-7, with 10 bases fitting TRBD2. J was trimmed by 0 bases and V by 4 bases; bases with no gene match: 0. CDR1 SGHTA and CDR2 FQGNSA come from the germline V gene. CDR3 length: 14 amino acids. The CDR3 DNA reads as TGTGCCAGCAGCTGGACTAGCGGCTCCTACGAGCAGTACTTC. Amino acids: CASSWTSGSYEQYF.

This chain uses TRBV6-4 with TRBJ2-3, with 7 bases identical to TRBD2. The CDR3 totals 15 residues. V was pared by 2 bases and J by 2 bases, with 4 bases of the junction left unmatched. CDR1 MRHNA and CDR2 SNTAGT come from the germline V gene. The CDR3 coding sequence is TGTGCCAGCAGTGACGGCGGGGGAGACACAGATACGCAGTATTTT. Protein sequence: CASSDGGGDTDTQYF.

V gene TRBV3-1 combines with J gene TRBJ2-5; TRBD1 or TRBD2 may be the D gene (6 bases each). V lost 1 base to trimming and J lost 2 bases, with 11 bases between them. The germline gives CDR1 LGHDT, CDR2 YNNKEL (reference sequence). The CDR3 contains 15 residues. CDR3: CASSQVGGRQETQYF. The DNA of the CDR3 is TGTGCCAGCAGCCAAGTCGGGGGCCGGCAAGAGACCCAGTACTTC.

This clonotype was detected a few times. This chain connects TRBV5-1 to TRBJ1-2; D uncertain. Germline values: CDR1 SGHRS, CDR2 YFSETQ. The CDR3 spans 13 residues. V was shortened by 2 bases and J by 4 bases, with 9 bases between the two germline ends. CDR3 DNA: TGCGCCAGCAGCTTAGGGTCAAGCTATGGCTACACCTTC. The encoded protein is CASSLGSSYGYTF. Together with reference TRBV5-1 and TRBJ1-2, the CDR3 gives the full variable domain: KAGVTQTPRYLIKTRGQQVTLSCSPISGHRSVSWYQQTPGQGLQFLFEYFSETQRNKGNFPGRFSGRQFSNSRSEMNVSTLELGDSALYLCASSLGSSYGYTFGSGTRLTVV.

This chain uses TRBV4-1 with TRBJ1-4; no clear D. The germline V gene encodes CDR1 MGHRA and CDR2 YSYEKL. V was clipped by 0 bases and J by 6 bases, with 11 bases between them. The CDR3 loop spans 15 amino acids. The CDR3 DNA is TGCGCCAGCAGCCAAGATCAGGAGTTATATGAAAAACTGTTTTTT. It codes for CASSQDQELYEKLFF.

This clonotype was seen ten or more times. The rearrangement joins TRBV6-5 to TRBJ1-6; 8 nucleotides align to TRBD1. The germline V gene encodes CDR1 MNHEY and CDR2 SVGAGI. The CDR3 runs 14 residues. V dropped 5 bases and J dropped 8; count of bases not matched to a gene: 5. The CDR3 loop is CASSPDRADSPLHF. DNA of the CDR3: TGTGCCAGCAGTCCGGACAGGGCGGATTCACCCCTCCACTTT.